The 10 T cell receptor beta chains below were found in one sample sequenced in a study of beta chain features in type 1 diabetes. The authors reverse transcribed all of the isolated RNA, so sequencing captured expressed TCRB transcripts. TCRdb keeps only in-frame clones here, not all; method: immunoSEQ multiplex PCR. In the table there are 430,000 or so clones, 10% to 12% of which are singletons. Source material: naive CD4+ T cells from blood. Receptor source: a woman under 30 in good health.

V gene TRBV6-5 combines with J gene TRBJ1-6; 7 bases map to TRBD1. The length of the CDR3 is 14 residues. Per germline, CDR1 MNHEY and CDR2 SVGAGI. V trimming: 4 bases; J trimming: 7 bases; junction bases outside the gene matches: 4. This chain's CDR3 is CASSSGQKNSPLHF. CDR3 sequence (DNA): TGTGCCAGCAGTTCGGGACAGAAGAATTCACCCCTCCACTTT.

The V and J genes are TRBV6-5 and TRBJ2-5, with D possibly being TRBD1 or TRBD2 (5 bases each). This CDR3 region has 14 residues. Germline-derived CDR1 and CDR2 are MNHEY and SVGAGI. With 2 bases removed from V and 7 bases from J, the gap between germline ends came to 14 bases. The CDR3 DNA sequence: TGTGCCAGCAGTTACGGGGGATCAGGCGGGACCCAGTACTTC. Protein: CASSYGGSGGTQYF.

There are a few counts of this clone. The V gene is TRBV4-1, the J gene TRBJ2-7; 8 positions agree with TRBD1. The CDR3 has 15 residues. Trimming cost V 4 bases and J 0 bases; bases outside gene matches: 5. Germline V lookup: CDR1 MGHRA, CDR2 YSYEKL. As DNA, the CDR3 is TGCGCCAGCAGCCCTCGGACAGGGCCCTCCTACGAGCAGTACGTC. It yields the protein CASSPRTGPSYEQYV.

This clone showed up just a few times. CDR3: CASLRGLQETQYF. The CDR3 DNA is TGTGCCAGCCTGAGGGGTCTCCAAGAGACCCAGTACTTC. The chain carries TRBV6-5 and TRBJ2-5; D tentatively reads TRBD1 or TRBD2 (5 bases each). Germline V CDR1 and CDR2: MNHEY, SVGAGI. V was clipped by 8 bases and J by 1 base, with 11 bases between them. The CDR3 is 13 amino acids.

A single count supports this clone. CDR3 loop: CASSRSSSSYNSPLHF. CDR3 bases: TGTGCCAGCAGCCGAAGTTCAAGCTCCTATAATTCACCCCTCCACTTT. The gene calls are TRBV9 and TRBJ1-6; no clear D. Trimming took 4 bases from V and 0 from J, leaving 11 bases between them. Germline assignment: CDR1 SGDLS and CDR2 YYNGEE. This CDR3 has 16 residues.

The genes are TRBV7-9 and TRBJ2-7; tentative D call: TRBD1 (6 bases). Germline-derived CDR1 and CDR2 are SEHNR and FQNEAQ (reference sequence). V was clipped by 3 bases and J by 2 bases, with 11 bases between them. This CDR3 is 14 amino acids long. The CDR3 sequence is CASSLSNRAYEQYF. CDR3 bases: TGTGCCAGCAGCTTGTCAAACAGGGCCTACGAGCAGTACTTC.

This clone was detected only a few times. The J gene is TRBJ2-1, the V gene TRBV30, with D possibly TRBD2 on 6 matching bases. The germline V gene has CDR1 GTSNPN and CDR2 SVGIG (reference sequence). The CDR3 covers 14 residues. V was clipped by 2 bases and J by 4 bases, with 12 bases between them. Written as DNA, the CDR3 is TGTGCCTGGAGTCCAAAGGGGACTTACAATGAGCAGTTCTTC. Its protein product is CAWSPKGTYNEQFF.

The genes are TRBV28 and TRBJ2-7; 7 bases match TRBD1. Germline values: CDR1 MDHEN, CDR2 SYDVKM. J gave up 3 bases and V 3 bases, and 11 bases lay outside the gene matches. There are 16 residues in the CDR3. This chain's CDR3 is CASSLTGTAGSYEQYV. CDR3 DNA: TGTGCCAGCAGTTTGACCGGGACAGCCGGAAGCTACGAGCAGTACGTC.

The rearrangement links TRBV12-5 to TRBJ2-7; D possibly uses TRBD1 or TRBD2 (5 bases each). The V end was cut by 0 bases, the J end by 4 bases, with 13 bases between. Germline CDR1 is LGHNT and CDR2 is FRNRAP. CDR3 size: 15 residues. In DNA form, the CDR3 reads TGTGCTAGTGGTTTGGTACTGGGGGTACCATACGAGCAGTACTTC. Translated: CASGLVLGVPYEQYF.

The table lists this clone with a few counts. The rearrangement uses TRBV30 and TRBJ2-7, with D possibly matching TRBD1 (5 bases). V was trimmed by 7 bases and J by 7 bases, leaving 20 bases between them. The germline gives CDR1 GTSNPN, CDR2 SVGIG (reference sequence). The length of the CDR3 is 13 residues. CDR3 sequence reads: CASQGDWIGEQYF. For the CDR3, the DNA is TGTGCCTCCCAAGGGGATTGGATCGGGGAGCAGTACTTC. The full variable domain, its missing parts supplied by reference TRBV30 and TRBJ2-7, is SQTIHQWPATLVQPVGSPLSLECTVEGTSNPNLYWYRQAAGRGLQLLFYSVGIGQISSEVPQNLSASRPQDRQFILSSKKLLLSDSGFYLCASQGDWIGEQYFGPGTRLTVT.